Described below is a single TCR beta chain sequence and its context. Its antigen is currently unknown. The entry originates in a study of cytomegalovirus exposure and HLA in healthy donors. Study-level findings and limits: Accurate predictions that matched the HLA-A and HLA-B alleles of most subjects were reportedly made from TCR beta sequences. Solely CMV serostatus was available to characterize immune exposure. Highly shared variants forming one cluster were likely a sequencing artifact.

Looked up from germline, CDR1 is MDHEN and CDR2 is SYDVKM. This CDR3 region has 16 residues. V lost 6 bases and J 0 bases, leaving 14 bases between the germline ends. Researchers ran the PCR with 60 Vbeta and 13 Jbeta primers. Libraries were prepared by immunoSEQ multiplex PCR; TCRdb keeps only in-frame clonotypes and omits some of them. The sample yields some 200,000 clones, about 77% seen once. The sequence derives from a woman in her 30s in good health and CMV-seronegative. The material sequenced was PBMCs. The chain has TRBV28 and TRBJ1-4; possibly TRBD1 for D (5 bases). The CDR3 protein is CASSQLMGPTNEKLFF. The CDR3 coding sequence is TGTGCCAGCAGCCAACTAATGGGGCCAACTAATGAAAAACTGTTTTTT.